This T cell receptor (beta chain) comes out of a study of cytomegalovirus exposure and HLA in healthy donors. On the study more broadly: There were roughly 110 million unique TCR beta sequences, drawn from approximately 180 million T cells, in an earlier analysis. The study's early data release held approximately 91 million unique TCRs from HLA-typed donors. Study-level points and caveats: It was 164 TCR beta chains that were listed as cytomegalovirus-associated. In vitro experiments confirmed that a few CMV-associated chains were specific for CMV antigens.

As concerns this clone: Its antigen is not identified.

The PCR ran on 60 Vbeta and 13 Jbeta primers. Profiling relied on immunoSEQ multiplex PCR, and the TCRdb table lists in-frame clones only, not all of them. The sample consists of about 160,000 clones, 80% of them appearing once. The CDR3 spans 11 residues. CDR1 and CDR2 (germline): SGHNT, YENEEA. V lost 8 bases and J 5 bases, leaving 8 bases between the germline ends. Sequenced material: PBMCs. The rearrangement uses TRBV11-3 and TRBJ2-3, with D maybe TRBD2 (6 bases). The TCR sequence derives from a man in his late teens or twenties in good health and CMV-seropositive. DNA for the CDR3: TGTGCCAGCGGGGGGAAAGATACGCAGTATTTT. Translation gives CASGGKDTQYF.